A selection of T cell receptor beta chains follows, all from one sample in a study of chemoradiotherapy in HPV16-positive cancers. The assay was immunoSEQ multiplex PCR, and TCRdb's table has in-frame clones only and misses some. Of about 32,000 clones detected, about 88% appear once; the ten largest clones hold around 3.1%. The source was blood, collected from a patient who underwent chemoradiotherapy. The source is a human donor with HPV-associated anogenital cancer. Both conserved end residues are part of each CDR3. A D gene is named only where the DNA matches it firmly. Part of the rows lack a size; the others show once, few, many or a class for expanded clones.

>TRBJ1-1|TRBV19|15|NA|NA
CASSLAAMGDTEAFF
TGTGCCAGTAGTTTGGCCGCAATGGGGGACACTGAAGCTTTCTTT
>TRBJ1-6|TRBV4-3|18|NA|NA
CASSQDLSGSSYNSPLHF
TGCGCCAGCAGCCAAGATCTGTCGGGGAGCTCCTATAATTCACCCCTCCACTTT
>TRBJ2-7|TRBV4-1|15|TRBD1|NA
CASSQDGQGAYEQYF
TGCGCCAGCAGCCAAGACGGACAGGGGGCCTACGAGCAGTACTTC
>TRBJ2-5|TRBV6-1|13|TRBD2|NA
CASSRSGRETQYF
TGTGCCAGCAGTAGAAGCGGGAGAGAGACCCAGTACTTC
>TRBJ2-3|TRBV7-3|15|TRBD2|NA
CASSRSGTLQDTQYF
TGTGCCAGCAGCCGGAGCGGGACCCTGCAAGATACGCAGTATTTT
>TRBJ1-1|TRBV11-2|14|NA|once
CASSFEGGGTEAFF
TGTGCCAGCAGCTTTGAAGGGGGGGGGACTGAAGCTTTCTTT
>TRBJ1-4|TRBV7-8|14|NA|once
CASSLGPTNEKLFF
TGTGCCAGCAGCTTGGGGCCCACTAATGAAAAACTGTTTTTT
>TRBJ2-1|TRBV28|12|NA|NA
CASSSLLGEQFF
TGTGCCAGCAGTAGCTTATTAGGTGAGCAGTTCTTC
>TRBJ2-5|TRBV9|15|TRBD2|NA
CASSARLAGLETQYF
TGTGCCAGCAGCGCCCGACTAGCAGGTCTGGAGACCCAGTACTTC
>TRBJ2-5|TRBV7-9|17|TRBD2|NA
CASSLALAGVSKETQYF
TGTGCCAGCAGCTTAGCGTTAGCGGGAGTATCGAAGGAGACCCAGTACTTC
>TRBJ2-3|TRBV6-4|16|TRBD2|once
CASSPDWVAGRDTQYF
TGTGCCAGCAGCCCCGATTGGGTAGCGGGAAGAGATACGCAGTATTTT
>TRBJ2-7|TRBV2|15|TRBD2|NA
CASSELAGGAYEQYF
TGTGCCAGCAGTGAACTAGCGGGGGGAGCCTACGAGCAGTACTTC
>TRBJ2-7|TRBV15|15|NA|NA
CATSRTGGSSYEQYF
TGTGCCACCAGCAGAACCGGAGGTTCCTCCTACGAGCAGTACTTC
>TRBJ2-1|TRBV11-3|15|NA|NA
CASSFRGGPYNEQFF
TGTGCCAGCAGCTTCCGAGGTGGTCCCTACAATGAGCAGTTCTTC
>TRBJ1-6|TRBV11-2|16|NA|once
CASSSPGGSYNSPLHF
TGTGCCAGCAGCTCCCCAGGAGGCTCCTATAATTCACCCCTCCACTTT
>TRBJ1-2|TRBV7-6|12|NA|NA
CASSPGNYGYTF
TGTGCCAGCAGCCCCGGTAACTATGGCTACACCTTC
>TRBJ2-7|TRBV19|13|NA|NA
CASSAVLRGEQYF
TGTGCCAGCAGCGCGGTCTTGCGGGGCGAGCAGTACTTC
>TRBJ1-2|TRBV5-1|14|TRBD1|NA
CASSLWTGEYGYTF
TGCGCCAGCAGCTTATGGACAGGGGAGTATGGCTACACCTTC
>TRBJ2-5|TRBV20-1|11|TRBD2|NA
CSATSGETQYF
TGCAGTGCTACTAGCGGAGAGACCCAGTACTTC
>TRBJ2-2|TRBV7-3|15|NA|NA
CASSVGHRNTGELFF
TGTGCCAGCAGCGTGGGACACCGGAACACCGGGGAGCTGTTTTTT
>TRBJ2-1|TRBV14|15|TRBD2|NA
CASSQGSGRASEQFF
TGTGCCAGCAGCCAAGGAAGCGGGAGGGCCAGTGAGCAGTTCTTC
>TRBJ2-3|TRBV7-2|13|NA|once
CASSFPGTDTQYF
TGTGCCAGCAGCTTCCCGGGGACAGATACGCAGTATTTT
>TRBJ2-1|TRBV14|16|NA|NA
CASSYDPADSYNEQFF
TGTGCCAGCAGCTACGATCCCGCCGACTCCTACAATGAGCAGTTCTTC
>TRBJ2-2|TRBV7-7|13|NA|NA
CASSRTSTGELFF
TGTGCCAGCAGCCGTACTAGCACCGGGGAGCTGTTTTTT
>TRBJ2-2|TRBV27|14|TRBD2|NA
CASSWGGNTGELFF
TGTGCCAGCAGTTGGGGGGGGAACACCGGGGAGCTGTTTTTT
>TRBJ2-1|TRBV9|16|TRBD2|once
CASSAVSSGGAGEQFF
TGTGCCAGCAGCGCCGTCTCTAGCGGGGGGGCCGGGGAGCAGTTCTTC
>TRBJ2-1|TRBV7-8|17|TRBD1|NA
CASSLPRGQGGNNEQFF
TGTGCCAGCAGCTTGCCCCGGGGACAGGGGGGGAACAATGAGCAGTTCTTC
>TRBJ2-1|TRBV2|13|NA|NA
CASKGGQYNEQFF
TGTGCCAGTAAGGGGGGACAGTACAATGAGCAGTTCTTC
>TRBJ2-3|TRBV14|13|NA|NA
CASSGAGGDTQYF
TGTGCCAGCAGTGGAGCGGGTGGAGATACGCAGTATTTT
>TRBJ2-2|TRBV5-1|15|TRBD1|once
CASSLVGQGTGELFF
TGCGCCAGCAGCTTGGTCGGACAGGGCACCGGGGAGCTGTTTTTT
>TRBJ2-1|TRBV9|15|TRBD2|NA
CASSLGTSGYNEQFF
TGTGCCAGCAGCCTAGGGACTAGCGGATACAATGAGCAGTTCTTC
>TRBJ2-3|TRBV6-6|13|NA|NA
CASTLITTDTQYF
TGTGCCAGCACTCTGATTACCACAGATACGCAGTATTTT
>TRBJ1-2|TRBV7-2|12|NA|NA
CASSPLSYGYTF
TGTGCCAGCAGCCCCCTTTCCTATGGCTACACCTTC
>TRBJ1-1|TRBV6-5|13|NA|NA
CASSVGRDTEAFF
TGTGCCAGCAGTGTGGGGAGGGACACTGAAGCTTTCTTT
>TRBJ1-6|TRBV6-6|14|TRBD1|NA
CASSYTGDDSPLHF
TGTGCCAGCAGTTACACAGGGGATGATTCACCCCTCCACTTT
>TRBJ1-1|TRBV5-6|18|NA|NA
CASSFQLVLGGKGTEAFF
TGTGCCAGCAGCTTCCAATTGGTTCTCGGGGGCAAGGGCACTGAAGCTTTCTTT
>TRBJ2-3|TRBV5-1|14|TRBD2|NA
CASSLAWEGDTQYF
TGCGCCAGCAGCTTGGCCTGGGAGGGAGATACGCAGTATTTT